The 6 T cell receptor beta chains in this list originate from one sample, sequenced in a study of siplizumab effects on memory and regulatory T cells. Using immunoSEQ multiplex PCR, the repertoire was profiled, and TCRdb retains in-frame clones only, with some absent. The sample shows about 94,000 clones, 94% of them seen only once. What was sequenced was non-Treg CD4+ T cells sorted from blood. The receptors originated from a human donor in good health.

V gene TRBV4-1 combines with J gene TRBJ2-5; 13 positions match TRBD2. CDR1 and CDR2 (germline): MGHRA, YSYEKL. V lost 0 bases to trimming and J lost 2 bases; unmatched junction nucleotides: 3. The CDR3 totals 17 residues. The CDR3 nucleotides are TGCGCCAGCAGCCAAGAATCGGGACTAGCGGGGCAAGAGACCCAGTACTTC. Amino acid sequence: CASSQESGLAGQETQYF.

The V gene is TRBV7-8, the J gene TRBJ1-2; the match to TRBD1 covers 7 bases. Looked up from germline, CDR1 is SGHVS and CDR2 is FQNEAQ. After removal of 1 base from V and 5 bases from J, the junction contained 4 bases not matched to a gene. This CDR3 contains 14 residues. The chain's CDR3 is CASSLGGTAYGYTF. DNA for the CDR3: TGTGCCAGCAGCTTAGGAGGGACAGCTTATGGCTACACCTTC.

The J gene is TRBJ1-2, the V gene TRBV11-2, with 9 positions matching TRBD1. V shed 5 bases, J shed 2 bases, and the junction held 6 bases outside the gene matches. In germline, CDR1 is SGHAT, CDR2 FQNNGV. This CDR3 comprises 15 residues. This CDR3 is CASSKPGQGNYGYTF. The CDR3 DNA is TGTGCCAGCAGCAAGCCGGGACAGGGCAACTATGGCTACACCTTC.

The chain links TRBV5-6 to TRBJ2-1; TRBD2 matches at 14 bases. Germline assignment: CDR1 SGHDT and CDR2 YYEEEE. The trim removed 4 bases at V and 8 bases at J, leaving 5 bases unmatched. The CDR3 has 15 residues. CDR3 nucleotide sequence: TGTGCCAGCAGCCCCGGGACTAGCGGGAGCTATGAGCAGTTCTTC. It translates to CASSPGTSGSYEQFF.

This chain links TRBV4-2 with TRBJ1-2; tentatively, D is TRBD1 (6 bases). Germline-derived CDR1 and CDR2 are LGHNA and YNFKEQ. The CDR3 is made up of 15 amino acids. V was clipped by 0 bases and J by 5 bases, with 13 bases between them. CDR3 in amino acids: CASSQESPRGYGYTF. The CDR3 region has the DNA TGTGCCAGCAGCCAAGAATCGCCCAGGGGATATGGCTACACCTTC.

CDR3 sequence (DNA): TGTGCCAGCAGCACCACTGGAGGGAACTCCTACGAGCAGTACTTC. Protein: CASSTTGGNSYEQYF. This chain uses TRBV9 with TRBJ2-7, with D tentatively TRBD2 (6 bases). Deletions cut 4 bases from V and 0 bases from J, with 14 bases between. CDR3 length: 15 residues. Germline V gene data show CDR1 as SGDLS and CDR2 as YYNGEE.